Listed here are 29 T cell receptor beta chains from one sample, sequenced in a study of metastatic and nonmetastatic thyroid tumors. Ahead of thyroid surgery, no patient had received treatment of any kind. TCRdb re-called clones from the PCR reads using MiXCR. The table shows about 20,000 clones, with roughly 14% occurring only once. Sequencing was performed on tumor tissue. Receptors were obtained from a female donor with papillary thyroid cancer or a benign thyroid nodule (not recorded which). Some clones in this sample may be carry-over from other donors' samples.

The chain carries TRBV13 and TRBJ2-1; the match to TRBD2 covers 10 bases. This CDR3 spans 18 amino acids. The germline V gene has CDR1 PRHDT and CDR2 FYEKMQ (reference sequence). V shed 5 bases and J 8 bases; nucleotides not matched to a gene: 18. Here the CDR3 reads CASSALAGGRTTVDEQFF. The CDR3, as DNA: TGTGCCAGCAGCGCCTTAGCGGGAGGTCGGACTACCGTCGATGAGCAGTTCTTC. Full variable domain (outside the CDR3, taken from reference TRBV13 and TRBJ2-1): AAGVIQSPRHLIKEKRETATLKCYPIPRHDTVYWYQQGPGQDPQFLISFYEKMQSDKGSIPDRFSAQQFSDYHSELNMSSLELGDSALYFCASSALAGGRTTVDEQFFGPGTRLTVL.

This clone was found many times. The chain combines TRBV5-5 with TRBJ1-1; D is possibly TRBD1 (6 bases). There are 15 residues in the CDR3. V lost 0 bases and J 4 bases, leaving 13 bases between the germline ends. Germline CDR1 is SGHKS and CDR2 is YYEKEE (reference sequence). This chain's CDR3 is CASSLVWGLGTEAFF. The CDR3 bases are TGTGCCAGCAGCTTGGTGTGGGGGCTTGGCACTGAAGCTTTCTTT.

This clone has a count of ten or more. The chain has TRBV7-3 and TRBJ2-1; tentative D call: TRBD1 (6 bases). Trimming cost V 5 bases and J 3 bases, with 14 bases left between them. The CDR3 contains 15 residues. CDR1 is SGHTA and CDR2 is FQGTGA in the germline V gene. Here the CDR3 DNA reads TGTGCCAGCAGCCCAGGGGCTGCTAACTACAATGAGCAGTTCTTC. Protein product: CASSPGAANYNEQFF.

This clone was seen ten or more times. V is TRBV14 and J is TRBJ1-1; maybe TRBD1 (5 bases). Trimming left V 4 bases short and J 4 bases short, with 10 bases between. The CDR3 has 13 residues. Germline values: CDR1 SGHDN, CDR2 FVKESK. The CDR3 DNA reads TGTGCCAGCAGCCGCGGACAATCCACTGAAGCTTTCTTT. Translating gives CASSRGQSTEAFF.

In this sample, this clone turned up many times. The V and J genes are TRBV7-3 and TRBJ2-7; 11 nucleotides match TRBD2. This CDR3 region has 15 residues. J was trimmed by 2 bases and V by 3 bases; bases with no gene match: 3. CDR1 and CDR2 from the germline V gene are SGHTA and FQGTGA. CDR3 bases: TGTGCCAGCAGCTTTTTAGCGGGAGGGCCCTACGAGCAGTACTTC. This gives the protein CASSFLAGGPYEQYF.

The J gene is TRBJ2-7, the V gene TRBV20-1, with 9 bases that match TRBD1. The germline gives CDR1 DFQATT, CDR2 SNEGSKA (reference sequence). The CDR3 has 14 amino acids. The junction had 4 bases not matched to a gene; V was cut back by 3 bases and J by 1 base. CDR3 nucleotides: TGCAGTGCTAGTGGGACAGGGCAGTCCTACGAGCAGTACTTC. Translation gives CSASGTGQSYEQYF.

This clone was seen at least ten times. The gene calls are TRBV20-1 and TRBJ1-1; D may be TRBD1 (6 bases). Germline CDR1 is DFQATT and CDR2 is SNEGSKA (reference sequence). Trimming shortened V by 3 bases and J by 1 base, and 18 bases separated the two germline ends. The CDR3 has 16 amino acids. The CDR3 region is CSARMGGAGRNTEAFF. For the CDR3, the DNA is TGCAGTGCTAGGATGGGGGGCGCTGGGAGGAACACTGAAGCTTTCTTT.

This clone was observed at least ten times. The chain employs TRBV18 and TRBJ2-1, with 7 bases that match TRBD2. The CDR3 has 16 amino acids. Trimming removed 3 bases from V and 1 base from J; junction bases left unmatched: 6. Germline V gene lookup returns CDR1 KGHSH and CDR2 LQKENI. As DNA, the CDR3 is TGTGCCAGCTCACCTTACGCGGGAGAGTCCTACAATGAGCAGTTCTTC. It codes for CASSPYAGESYNEQFF.

This CDR3 is CASSRSISYNEQFF. The CDR3 DNA sequence: TGTGCCAGCAGCCGTTCGATCTCCTACAATGAGCAGTTCTTC. This sequence joins TRBV14 and TRBJ2-1, with unresolved D. V lost 4 bases to trimming and J lost 0 bases, with 7 bases between them. CDR3 length: 14 amino acids. Germline V gives CDR1 SGHDN, CDR2 FVKESK.

This clone was recorded at least ten times. The chain uses TRBV20-1 and TRBJ2-7; D might be TRBD2 (6 bases). V gave up 0 bases and J gave up 0 bases, with 9 bases separating them. CDR3 length: 14 residues. CDR1 is DFQATT, CDR2 SNEGSKA, per germline (reference sequence). The CDR3 loop is CSARDYGSSYEQYF. CDR3 sequence (DNA): TGCAGTGCTAGAGATTACGGGAGCTCCTACGAGCAGTACTTC.

The chain is built from TRBV10-3 and TRBJ1-2; D remains unclear. Trimming took off 0 bases at V and 7 bases at J, with 24 bases between the two ends. Germline V gene data show CDR1 as ENHRY and CDR2 as SYGVKD. The CDR3 is 18 amino acids. This chain's CDR3 is CAISESIGRDATPCGYTF. The CDR3, as DNA: TGTGCCATCAGTGAGTCAATCGGCCGCGATGCAACACCCTGTGGCTACACCTTC.

This clone occurred a few times. Since a much larger clone is just one base distant, this may be a read error. V and J are TRBV5-6 and TRBJ2-5; 11 nucleotides match TRBD2. The CDR3 runs to 15 residues. The germline gives CDR1 SGHDT, CDR2 YYEEEE. The V gene end was trimmed by 0 bases and the J gene end by 6 bases; junction bases not matched to a gene: 4. CDR3 loop: CASSLGGLAVQTQYF. The CDR3 DNA is TGTGCCAGCAGCTTGGGGGGACTAGCGGTACAGACCCAGTACTTC.

The V and J genes are TRBV20-1 and TRBJ2-7; TRBD1 might be the D (7 bases). The V end was cut by 2 bases, the J end by 6 bases, with 14 bases between. This CDR3 region has 13 residues. Per the germline V gene, CDR1 is DFQATT and CDR2 is SNEGSKA (reference sequence). CDR3 in amino acids: CSARLAGGLEQYF. The DNA for the CDR3 is TGCAGTGCTAGATTAGCAGGGGGACTCGAGCAGTACTTC.

The sample holds many counts of this clone. The CDR3 protein is CASSLGGSSYNSPLHF. CDR3 nucleotide sequence: TGCGCCAGCAGCTTGGGGGGGAGCTCCTATAATTCACCCCTCCACTTT. The rearrangement uses TRBV5-1 and TRBJ1-6, with a weak D call TRBD1 (5 bases). Trimming took 0 bases from V and 0 from J, leaving 7 bases between them. The CDR3 is 16 amino acids. The germline CDR1 and CDR2 sequences are SGHRS and YFSETQ.

At least ten counts were recorded for this clone. This sample also contains other DNA sequences that code for the same CDR3. The rearrangement joins TRBV19 to TRBJ2-3; TRBD2 aligns across 7 bases. Germline V gene sequence: CDR1 LNHDA, CDR2 SQIVND (reference sequence). The CDR3 is made up of 15 amino acids. Germline trimming cut 7 bases from V and 2 bases from J; bases unmatched to any gene: 9. This CDR3 reads CASNPAGRVTDTQYF. The DNA for the CDR3 is TGTGCCAGTAACCCGGCAGGGAGGGTCACAGATACGCAGTATTTT.

At least ten counts were recorded for this clone. A much larger clone is a single base away; this may be a read error. This specimen includes other DNA sequences encoding the same CDR3. The V and J genes are TRBV5-1 and TRBJ2-1; 11 nucleotides agree with TRBD2. The germline V gene has CDR1 SGHRS and CDR2 YFSETQ. J gave up 3 bases and V 4 bases, and 3 bases lay outside the gene matches. The CDR3 covers 15 residues. CDR3 bases: TGCGCCAGCAGCCCTGGACTAGCGGGCTACAATGAGCAGTTCTTC. It is translated as CASSPGLAGYNEQFF. Full variable domain (remainder filled in from reference TRBV5-1 and TRBJ2-1): KAGVTQTPRYLIKTRGQQVTLSCSPISGHRSVSWYQQTPGQGLQFLFEYFSETQRNKGNFPGRFSGRQFSNSRSEMNVSTLELGDSALYLCASSPGLAGYNEQFFGPGTRLTVL.

This chain links TRBV12-3 or TRBV12-4 with TRBJ1-4, with D perhaps TRBD1 (6 bases). V was pared by 4 bases and J by 7 bases, with 16 bases between. This CDR3 has 15 residues. The CDR3 sequence is CASSSLGGGGEKLFF. CDR3 sequence (DNA): TGTGCCAGCAGTTCTCTTGGTGGGGGCGGTGAAAAACTGTTTTTT.

In its sample, this clone is medium-sized (0.01 to 0.1%). This chain connects TRBV6-5 to TRBJ2-7, with D tentatively TRBD2 (5 bases). The V and J ends lost 2 bases and 5 bases respectively, with 13 bases between them. Germline CDR1 MNHEY, CDR2 SVGAGI. The CDR3 has 14 residues. The CDR3 region is CASSYLGISDEQYF. For the CDR3, the DNA is TGTGCCAGCAGTTACCTCGGGATCAGCGACGAGCAGTACTTC.

This chain joins TRBV6-1 and TRBJ2-5, with D perhaps TRBD2 (6 bases). This CDR3 spans 15 amino acids. Per the germline V gene, CDR1 is MNHNS and CDR2 is SASEGT. Trimming took off 2 bases at V and 5 bases at J, with 15 bases between the two ends. The CDR3 loop is CASSEQASGGETQYF. The CDR3 nucleotides are TGTGCCAGCAGTGAACAGGCGTCTGGGGGGGAGACCCAGTACTTC.

On this clone itself: One end of the junction fails to match germline, which may point to a read error. The chain recombines TRBV20-1 with TRBJ2-7, with 9 bases identical to TRBD1. Germline CDR1 reads DFQATT; CDR2 reads SNEGSKA (reference sequence). This CDR3 contains 16 residues. The CDR3 sequence: CSAKKQGALGAYDQYF. CDR3 sequence (DNA): TGCAGTGCTAAAAAACAGGGGGCGTTGGGTGCCTACGATCAGTACTTC.

This clone was recorded at least ten times. The rearrangement uses TRBV20-1 and TRBJ2-7, with 10 positions matching TRBD2. V was clipped by 2 bases and J by 6 bases; unmatched bases: 7. Germline lookup yields CDR1 DFQATT and CDR2 SNEGSKA (reference sequence). The CDR3 is 14 amino acids. This CDR3 is CSARQLAGKVEQYF. Here the CDR3 DNA reads TGCAGTGCTAGACAACTAGCGGGGAAGGTCGAGCAGTACTTC.

This clone was picked up many times. The rearrangement links TRBV7-6 to TRBJ1-2; 12 bases map to TRBD1. Germline CDR1 reads SGHVS; CDR2 reads FNYEAQ. This CDR3 comprises 14 residues. The junction had 4 bases not matched to a gene; V was cut back by 5 bases and J by 6 bases. CDR3 sequence (DNA): TGTGCCAGCAGCCGGGGACAGGGGGCGGATGGCTACACCTTC. Protein sequence: CASSRGQGADGYTF.

Points on this clone: A read error may be the cause here, since a much bigger clone is one base away. This rearrangement joins TRBV14 to TRBJ2-7; tentative D call: TRBD2 (6 bases). The germline V gene has CDR1 SGHDN and CDR2 FVKESK. The CDR3 is 13 amino acids. The germline V and J ends were trimmed by 4 bases and 10 bases, with 17 bases remaining between them. The chain's CDR3 is CASSLTITGDQYF. As DNA, the CDR3 is TGTGCCAGCAGCCTGACCATAACGGGGGATCAGTACTTC. The full variable domain, in which reference TRBV14 and TRBJ2-7 provide the parts outside the CDR3, is EAGVTQFPSHSVIEKGQTVTLRCDPISGHDNLYWYRRVMGKEIKFLLHFVKESKQDESGMPNNRFLAERTGGTYSTLKVQPAELEDSGVYFCASSLTITGDQYFGPGTRLTVT.

There are many counts of this clone. The chain links TRBV7-6 to TRBJ2-5; D possibly corresponds to TRBD2 (6 bases). CDR3 length: 15 amino acids. Germline V CDR1 and CDR2: SGHVS, FNYEAQ. V was pared by 5 bases and J by 1 base, with 14 bases between. The CDR3, as DNA: TGTGCCAGCAGCCCCAGCCGGGGGTCCCAAGAGACCCAGTACTTC. Translating gives CASSPSRGSQETQYF.

This clone was recorded many times. This chain joins TRBV7-9 and TRBJ1-2, with D maybe TRBD1 (5 bases). V was clipped by 0 bases and J by 4 bases, with 9 bases between them. The CDR3 contains 14 residues. Germline-derived CDR1 and CDR2 are SEHNR and FQNEAQ (reference sequence). The CDR3 nucleotides read TGTGCCAGCAGCTTAGCCACAGGAGCCTATGGCTACACCTTC. Translating gives CASSLATGAYGYTF.

A note on this clone: A read error may produce the germline difference seen at one junction end. V usage is TRBV27 and J usage is TRBJ2-3, with TRBD2 identical over 13 bases. This CDR3 comprises 19 residues. Germline CDR1 reads MNHEY; CDR2 reads SMNVEV (reference sequence). CDR3 sequence reads: CACSWTSGRLLSSTDTQYF. DNA for the CDR3: TGTGCCTGCAGTTGGACTAGCGGGAGACTTCTCTCTAGCACAGATACGCAGTATTTT.

This clone was recorded at least ten times. V and J are TRBV9 and TRBJ2-3, with D maybe TRBD1 (6 bases). The CDR3 covers 15 residues. Trimming pared 0 bases from V and 2 bases from J, leaving 10 bases between. Germline CDR1 reads SGDLS; CDR2 reads YYNGEE. The CDR3 loop reads CASSVGTVNTDTQYF. CDR3 nucleotides: TGTGCCAGCAGCGTAGGGACAGTAAACACAGATACGCAGTATTTT.

This clone was counted a single time. The chain joins TRBV20-1 to TRBJ1-6; D unresolved. Germline-derived CDR1 and CDR2 are DFQATT and SNEGSKA (reference sequence). V lost 1 base, J lost 8 bases, and 12 bases lay in between. The CDR3 totals 14 residues. CDR3 protein: CSARGEQEYSPLHF. The DNA for the CDR3 is TGCAGTGCTAGAGGGGAGCAGGAGTATTCACCCCTCCACTTT.

In this sample, this clone turned up many times. At the DNA level, this CDR3 is encoded by other sequences in the same sample as well. The chain has TRBV6-1 and TRBJ2-6; D may match TRBD1 or TRBD2 (5 bases each). The CDR3 is 16 amino acids. Deletions cut 2 bases from V and 4 bases from J, with 12 bases between. Per germline, CDR1 MNHNS and CDR2 SASEGT. This CDR3 reads CASSELGVSGANVLTF. The CDR3 nucleotides read TGTGCCAGCAGTGAATTGGGGGTGTCCGGGGCCAACGTCCTGACTTTC.